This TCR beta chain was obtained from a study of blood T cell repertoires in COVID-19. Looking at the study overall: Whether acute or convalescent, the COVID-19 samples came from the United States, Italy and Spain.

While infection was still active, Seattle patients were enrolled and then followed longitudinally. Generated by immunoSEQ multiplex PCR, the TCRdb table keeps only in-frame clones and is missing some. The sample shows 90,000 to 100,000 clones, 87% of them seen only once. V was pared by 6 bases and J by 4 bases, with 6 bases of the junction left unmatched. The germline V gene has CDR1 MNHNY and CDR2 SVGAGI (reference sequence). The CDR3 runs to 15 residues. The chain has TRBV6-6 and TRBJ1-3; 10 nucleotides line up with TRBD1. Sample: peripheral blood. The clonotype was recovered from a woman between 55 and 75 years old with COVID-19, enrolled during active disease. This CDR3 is CASREGQGSGNTIYF. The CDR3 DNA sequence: TGTGCCAGCAGAGAGGGACAGGGGTCCGGAAACACCATATATTTT.